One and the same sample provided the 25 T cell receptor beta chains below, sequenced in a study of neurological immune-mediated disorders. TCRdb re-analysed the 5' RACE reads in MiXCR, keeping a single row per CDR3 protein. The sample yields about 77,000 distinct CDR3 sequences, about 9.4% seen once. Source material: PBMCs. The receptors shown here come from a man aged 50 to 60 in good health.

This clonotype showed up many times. CDR3 sequence (DNA): TGCGCCAGCAGCTTGGCCCCAAACCAGCGGGGGGGCCAGATCGGGGAGCTGTTTTTT. Its protein product is CASSLAPNQRGGQIGELFF. The chain recombines TRBV5-1 with TRBJ2-2; 10 bases fit TRBD2. V trimming: 0 bases; J trimming: 7 bases; junction bases outside the gene matches: 15. The CDR3 spans 19 residues. The germline V gene encodes CDR1 SGHRS and CDR2 YFSETQ.

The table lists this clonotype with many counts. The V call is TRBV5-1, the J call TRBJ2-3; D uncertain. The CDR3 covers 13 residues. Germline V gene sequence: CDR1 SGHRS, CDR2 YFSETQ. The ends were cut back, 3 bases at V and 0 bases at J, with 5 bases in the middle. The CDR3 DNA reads TGCGCCAGCAGCTCACCAAGCACAGATACGCAGTATTTT. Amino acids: CASSSPSTDTQYF.

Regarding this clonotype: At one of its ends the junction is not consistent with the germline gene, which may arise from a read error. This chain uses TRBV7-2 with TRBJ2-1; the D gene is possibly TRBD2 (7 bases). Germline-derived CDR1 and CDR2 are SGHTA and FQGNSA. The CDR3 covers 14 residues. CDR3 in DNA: TGTGTCAGCAGCTGCGCTCGGGGGGCGGGTGAGCAGTTCTTC. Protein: CVSSCARGAGEQFF.

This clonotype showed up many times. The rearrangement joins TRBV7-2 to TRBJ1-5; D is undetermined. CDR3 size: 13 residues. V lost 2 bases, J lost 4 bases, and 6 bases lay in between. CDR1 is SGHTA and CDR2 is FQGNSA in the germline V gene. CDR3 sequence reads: CASSLTVNQPQHF. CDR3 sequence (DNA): TGTGCCAGCAGCTTAACAGTGAATCAGCCCCAGCATTTT.

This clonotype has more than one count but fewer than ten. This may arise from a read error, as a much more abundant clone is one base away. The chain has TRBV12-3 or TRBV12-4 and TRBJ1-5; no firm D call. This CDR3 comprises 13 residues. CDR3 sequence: CSSSSWRDQPQHF. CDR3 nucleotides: TGTTCCAGCAGTTCTTGGAGGGATCAGCCCCAGCATTTT.

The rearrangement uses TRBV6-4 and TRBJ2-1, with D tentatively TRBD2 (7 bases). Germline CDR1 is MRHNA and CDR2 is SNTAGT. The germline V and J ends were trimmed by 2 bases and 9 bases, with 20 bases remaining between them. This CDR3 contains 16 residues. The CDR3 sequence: CASSDLGGGLTGEQFF. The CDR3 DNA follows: TGTGCCAGCAGTGACCTGGGAGGGGGGCTTACCGGTGAGCAGTTCTTC.

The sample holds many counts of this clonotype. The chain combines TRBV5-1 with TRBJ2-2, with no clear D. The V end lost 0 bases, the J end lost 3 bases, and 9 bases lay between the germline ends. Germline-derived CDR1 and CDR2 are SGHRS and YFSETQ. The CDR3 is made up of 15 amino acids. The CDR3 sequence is CASSLGAGDTGELFF. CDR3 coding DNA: TGCGCCAGCAGCTTGGGGGCTGGTGACACCGGGGAGCTGTTTTTT.

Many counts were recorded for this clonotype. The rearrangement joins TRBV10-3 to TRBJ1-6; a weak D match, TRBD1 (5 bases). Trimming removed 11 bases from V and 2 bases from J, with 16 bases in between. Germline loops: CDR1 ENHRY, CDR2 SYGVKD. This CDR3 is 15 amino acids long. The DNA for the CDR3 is TGTGCCGTCCGCCGAGAGACAGCCTATAATTCACCCCTCCACTTT. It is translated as CAVRRETAYNSPLHF.

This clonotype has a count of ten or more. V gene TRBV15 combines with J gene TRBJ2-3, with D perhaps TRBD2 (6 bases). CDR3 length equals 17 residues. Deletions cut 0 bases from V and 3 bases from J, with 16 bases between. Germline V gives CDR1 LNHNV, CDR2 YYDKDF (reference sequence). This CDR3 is CATSRDLQGRGTDTQYF. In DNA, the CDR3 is TGTGCCACCAGCAGAGATCTGCAAGGTCGGGGGACAGATACGCAGTATTTT.

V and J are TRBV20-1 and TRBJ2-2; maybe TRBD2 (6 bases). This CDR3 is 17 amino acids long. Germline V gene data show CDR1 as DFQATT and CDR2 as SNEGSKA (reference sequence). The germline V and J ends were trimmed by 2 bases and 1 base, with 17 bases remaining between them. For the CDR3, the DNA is TGCAGTGCTAGACACATTGCGATTAGCGGGAACACCGGGGAGCTGTTTTTT. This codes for CSARHIAISGNTGELFF.

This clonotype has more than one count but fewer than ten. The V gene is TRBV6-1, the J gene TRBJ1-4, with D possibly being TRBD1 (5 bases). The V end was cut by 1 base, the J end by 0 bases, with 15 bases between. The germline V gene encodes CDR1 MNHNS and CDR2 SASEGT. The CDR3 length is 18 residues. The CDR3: CASSEGVRAFATNEKLFF. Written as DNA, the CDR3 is TGTGCCAGCAGTGAAGGCGTCAGGGCCTTTGCAACTAATGAAAAACTGTTTTTT.

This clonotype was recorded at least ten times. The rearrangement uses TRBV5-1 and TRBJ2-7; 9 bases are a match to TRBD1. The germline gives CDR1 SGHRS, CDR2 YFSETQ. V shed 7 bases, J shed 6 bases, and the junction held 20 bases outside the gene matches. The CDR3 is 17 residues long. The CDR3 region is CASATGTGTGTRSEQYF. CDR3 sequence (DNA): TGCGCCAGCGCAACCGGGACAGGGACCGGGACCCGCTCCGAGCAGTACTTC.

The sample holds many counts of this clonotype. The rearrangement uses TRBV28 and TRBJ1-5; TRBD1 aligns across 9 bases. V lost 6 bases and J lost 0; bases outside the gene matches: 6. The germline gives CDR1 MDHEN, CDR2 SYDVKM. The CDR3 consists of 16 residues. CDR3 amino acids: CASRPGTGTSNQPQHF. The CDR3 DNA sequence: TGTGCCAGCAGACCCGGGACAGGGACTAGCAATCAGCCCCAGCATTTT.

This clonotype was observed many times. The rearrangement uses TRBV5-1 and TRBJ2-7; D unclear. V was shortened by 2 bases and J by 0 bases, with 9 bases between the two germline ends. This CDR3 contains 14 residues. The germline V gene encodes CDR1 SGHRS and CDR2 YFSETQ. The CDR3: CASSLGTASYEQYF. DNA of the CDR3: TGCGCCAGCAGCTTAGGTACAGCCTCCTACGAGCAGTACTTC.

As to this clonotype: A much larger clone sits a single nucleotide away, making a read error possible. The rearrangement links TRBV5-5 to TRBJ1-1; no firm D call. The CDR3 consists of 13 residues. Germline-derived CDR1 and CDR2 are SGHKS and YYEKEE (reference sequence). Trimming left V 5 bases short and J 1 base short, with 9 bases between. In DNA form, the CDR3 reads TGTGCCAGCAGGAAACATGGGAACACTGAAGCTTTCTTT. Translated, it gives CASRKHGNTEAFF.

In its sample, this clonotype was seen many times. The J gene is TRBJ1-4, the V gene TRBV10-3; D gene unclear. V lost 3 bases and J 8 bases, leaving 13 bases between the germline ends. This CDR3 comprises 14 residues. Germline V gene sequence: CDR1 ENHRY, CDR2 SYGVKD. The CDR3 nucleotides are TGTGCCATCAGTGACCAAGCGGGAGCGGAAAAACTGTTTTTT. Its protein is CAISDQAGAEKLFF.

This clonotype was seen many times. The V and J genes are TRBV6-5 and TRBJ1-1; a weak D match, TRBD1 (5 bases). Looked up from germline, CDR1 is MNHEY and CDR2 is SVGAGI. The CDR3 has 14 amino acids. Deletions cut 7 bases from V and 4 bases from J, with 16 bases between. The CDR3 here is CASTPSGRATEAFF. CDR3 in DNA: TGTGCCAGCACCCCATCGGGGCGGGCCACTGAAGCTTTCTTT.

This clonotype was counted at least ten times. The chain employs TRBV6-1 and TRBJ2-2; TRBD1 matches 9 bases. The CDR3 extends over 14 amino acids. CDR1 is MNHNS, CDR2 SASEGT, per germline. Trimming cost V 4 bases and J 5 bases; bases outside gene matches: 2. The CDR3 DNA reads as TGTGCCAGCAGTGCGGGACAGGGTACCGGGGAGCTGTTTTTT. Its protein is CASSAGQGTGELFF.

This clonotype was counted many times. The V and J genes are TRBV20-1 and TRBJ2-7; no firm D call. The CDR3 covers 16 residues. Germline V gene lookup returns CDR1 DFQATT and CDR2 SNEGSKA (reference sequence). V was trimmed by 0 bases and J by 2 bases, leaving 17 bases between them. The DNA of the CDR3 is TGCAGTGCTAGAGATCATGACACGGTGCAACCCTACGAGCAGTACTTC. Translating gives CSARDHDTVQPYEQYF.

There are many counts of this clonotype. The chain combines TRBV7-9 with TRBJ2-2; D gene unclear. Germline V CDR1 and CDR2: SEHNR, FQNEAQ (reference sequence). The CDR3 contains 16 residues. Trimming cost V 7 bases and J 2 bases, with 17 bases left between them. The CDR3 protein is CASIPPSRGNTGELFF. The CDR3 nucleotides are TGTGCCAGCATTCCCCCATCTCGCGGAAACACCGGGGAGCTGTTTTTT.

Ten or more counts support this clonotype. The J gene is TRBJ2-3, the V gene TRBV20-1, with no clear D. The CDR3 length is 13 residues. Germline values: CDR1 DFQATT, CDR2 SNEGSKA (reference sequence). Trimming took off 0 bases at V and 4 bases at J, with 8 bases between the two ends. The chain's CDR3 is CSAREGVPDTQYF. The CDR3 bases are TGCAGTGCTAGAGAAGGTGTGCCAGATACGCAGTATTTT.

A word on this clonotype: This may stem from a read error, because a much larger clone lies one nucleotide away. CDR3 in amino acids: CAISEQGGTGEPFF. The CDR3 nucleotides are TGTGCCATCAGTGAACAGGGAGGTACCGGGGAGCCGTTTTTT. The chain employs TRBV10-3 and TRBJ2-2; D is perhaps TRBD1 or TRBD2 (6 bases each). Germline-derived CDR1 and CDR2 are ENHRY and SYGVKD. There are 14 residues in the CDR3.

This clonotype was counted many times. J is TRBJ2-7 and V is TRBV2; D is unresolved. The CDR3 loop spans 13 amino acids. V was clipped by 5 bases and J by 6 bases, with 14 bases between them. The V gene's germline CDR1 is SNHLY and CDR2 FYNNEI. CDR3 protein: CASSPGPEREQYF. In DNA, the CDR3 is TGTGCCAGCAGTCCTGGACCTGAACGCGAGCAGTACTTC.

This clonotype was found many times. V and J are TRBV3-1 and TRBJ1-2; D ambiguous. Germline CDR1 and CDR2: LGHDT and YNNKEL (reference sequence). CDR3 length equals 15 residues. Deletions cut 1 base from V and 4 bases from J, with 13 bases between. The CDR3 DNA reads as TGTGCCAGCAGCCAAGGTAACCCCCGGCGCTATGGCTACACCTTC. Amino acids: CASSQGNPRRYGYTF.

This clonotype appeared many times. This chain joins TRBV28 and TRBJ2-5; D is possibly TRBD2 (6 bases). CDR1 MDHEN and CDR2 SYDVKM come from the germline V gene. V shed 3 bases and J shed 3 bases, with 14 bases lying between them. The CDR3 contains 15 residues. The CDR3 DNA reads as TGTGCCAGCAGTTTGGGTGGGCGCGGGAAAGAGACCCAGTACTTC. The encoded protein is CASSLGGRGKETQYF.